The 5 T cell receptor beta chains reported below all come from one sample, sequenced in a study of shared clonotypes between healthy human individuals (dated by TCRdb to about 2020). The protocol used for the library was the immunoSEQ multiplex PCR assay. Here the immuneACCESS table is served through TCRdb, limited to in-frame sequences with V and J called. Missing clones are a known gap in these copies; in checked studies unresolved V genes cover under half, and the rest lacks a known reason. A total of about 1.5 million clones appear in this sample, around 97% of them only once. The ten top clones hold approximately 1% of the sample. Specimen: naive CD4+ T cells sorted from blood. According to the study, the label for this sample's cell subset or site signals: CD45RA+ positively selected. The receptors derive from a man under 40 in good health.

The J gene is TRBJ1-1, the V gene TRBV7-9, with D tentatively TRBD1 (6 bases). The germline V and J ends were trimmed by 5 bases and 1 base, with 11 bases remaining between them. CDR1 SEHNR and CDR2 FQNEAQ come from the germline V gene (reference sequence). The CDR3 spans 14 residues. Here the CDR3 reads CASSSRGRNTEAFF. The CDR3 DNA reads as TGTGCCAGCAGCAGCAGGGGACGGAACACTGAAGCTTTCTTT.

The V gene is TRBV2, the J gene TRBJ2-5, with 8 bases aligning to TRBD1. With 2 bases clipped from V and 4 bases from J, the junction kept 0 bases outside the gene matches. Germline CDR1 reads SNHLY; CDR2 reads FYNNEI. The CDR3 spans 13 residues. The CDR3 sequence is CASSEQGAETQYF. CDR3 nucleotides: TGTGCCAGCAGTGAACAGGGGGCAGAGACCCAGTACTTC.

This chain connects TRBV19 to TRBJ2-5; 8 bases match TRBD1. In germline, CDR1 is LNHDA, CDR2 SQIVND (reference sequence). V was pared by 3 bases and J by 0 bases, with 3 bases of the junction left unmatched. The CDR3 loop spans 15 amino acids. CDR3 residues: CASSIRGQDQETQYF. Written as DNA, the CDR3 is TGTGCCAGTAGTATTAGGGGACAGGACCAAGAGACCCAGTACTTC.

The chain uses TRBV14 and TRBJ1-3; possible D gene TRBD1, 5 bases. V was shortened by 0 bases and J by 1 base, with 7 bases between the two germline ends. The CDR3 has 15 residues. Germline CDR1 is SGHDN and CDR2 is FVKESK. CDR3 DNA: TGTGCCAGCAGCCAAGATCCAGGGTCTGGAAACACCATATATTTT. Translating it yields CASSQDPGSGNTIYF. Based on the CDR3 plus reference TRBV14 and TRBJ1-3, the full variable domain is EAGVTQFPSHSVIEKGQTVTLRCDPISGHDNLYWYRRVMGKEIKFLLHFVKESKQDESGMPNNRFLAERTGGTYSTLKVQPAELEDSGVYFCASSQDPGSGNTIYFGEGSWLTVV.

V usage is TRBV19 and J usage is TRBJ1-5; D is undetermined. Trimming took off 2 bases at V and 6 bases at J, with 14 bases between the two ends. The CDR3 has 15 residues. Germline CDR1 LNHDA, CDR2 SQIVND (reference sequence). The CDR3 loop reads CASSINQARGQPQHF. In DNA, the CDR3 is TGTGCCAGTAGTATAAACCAAGCCCGGGGTCAGCCCCAGCATTTT. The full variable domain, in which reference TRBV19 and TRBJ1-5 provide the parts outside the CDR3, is DGGITQSPKYLFRKEGQNVTLSCEQNLNHDAMYWYRQDPGQGLRLIYYSQIVNDFQKGDIAEGYSVSREKKESFPLTVTSAQKNPTAFYLCASSINQARGQPQHFGDGTRLSIL.